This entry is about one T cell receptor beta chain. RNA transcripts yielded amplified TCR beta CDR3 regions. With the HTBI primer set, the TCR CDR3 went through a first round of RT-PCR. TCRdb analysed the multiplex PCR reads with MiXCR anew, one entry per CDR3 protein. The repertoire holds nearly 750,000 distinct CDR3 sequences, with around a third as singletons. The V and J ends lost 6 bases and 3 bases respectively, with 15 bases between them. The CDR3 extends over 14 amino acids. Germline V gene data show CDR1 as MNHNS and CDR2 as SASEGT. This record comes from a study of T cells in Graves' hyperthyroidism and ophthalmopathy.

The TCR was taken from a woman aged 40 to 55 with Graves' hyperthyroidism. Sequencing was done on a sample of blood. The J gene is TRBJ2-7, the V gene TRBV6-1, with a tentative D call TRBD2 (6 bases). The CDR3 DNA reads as TGTGCCAGCAGCTGGGCGGGGAAAAACTACGAGCAGTACTTC. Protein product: CASSWAGKNYEQYF.